This T cell receptor (beta chain) originates from a study of early T cells in non-severe SARS-CoV-2 infection. Individual cDNA molecules received unique molecular identifiers during library preparation. TCRdb itself ran the 5' RACE reads through MiXCR, one entry per CDR3 protein. This sample has around 30,000 distinct CDR3 sequences, with about 5.3% found just once. The ends were cut back, 0 bases at V and 3 bases at J, with 4 bases in the middle. There are 13 residues in the CDR3. Per the germline V gene, CDR1 is SGHRS and CDR2 is YFSETQ. Sample: whole blood. The sequence came from an adult who was a healthcare worker with PCR-confirmed SARS-CoV-2 infection or an uninfected control (not recorded which). This chain links TRBV5-1 with TRBJ2-1; no firm D call. In DNA form, the CDR3 reads TGCGCCAGCAGCTTGGGCAGCTACAATGAGCAGTTCTTC. Its protein product is CASSLGSYNEQFF.